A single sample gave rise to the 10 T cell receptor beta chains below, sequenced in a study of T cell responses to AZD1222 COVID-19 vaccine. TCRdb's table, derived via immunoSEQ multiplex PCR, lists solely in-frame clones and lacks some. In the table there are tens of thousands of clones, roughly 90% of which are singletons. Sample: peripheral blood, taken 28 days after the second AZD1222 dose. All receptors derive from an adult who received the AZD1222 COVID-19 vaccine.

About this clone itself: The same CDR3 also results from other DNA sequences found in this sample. The CDR3 spells CASSPPGSYEQYF. In DNA, the CDR3 is TGTGCCAGCTCACCTCCCGGCTCCTACGAGCAGTACTTC. This chain joins TRBV18 and TRBJ2-7; D call uncertain. Germline V lookup: CDR1 KGHSH, CDR2 LQKENI. Deletions cut 3 bases from V and 0 bases from J, with 6 bases between. This CDR3 has 13 residues.

The CDR3 DNA reads TGTGCCAGCAGCTTGGGTCTTACAGGGGCCCCGAACACTGAAGCTTTCTTT. It specifies CASSLGLTGAPNTEAFF. The chain employs TRBV7-6 and TRBJ1-1; 7 bases are shared with TRBD1. Per the germline V gene, CDR1 is SGHVS and CDR2 is FNYEAQ. J gave up 1 base and V 3 bases, and 11 bases lay outside the gene matches. The CDR3 loop spans 17 amino acids. The full variable domain, completed using reference TRBV7-6 and TRBJ1-1, is GAGVSQSPRYKVTKRGQDVALRCDPISGHVSLYWYRQALGQGPEFLTYFNYEAQQDKSGLPNDRFSAERPEGSISTLTIQRTEQRDSAMYRCASSLGLTGAPNTEAFFGQGTRLTVV.

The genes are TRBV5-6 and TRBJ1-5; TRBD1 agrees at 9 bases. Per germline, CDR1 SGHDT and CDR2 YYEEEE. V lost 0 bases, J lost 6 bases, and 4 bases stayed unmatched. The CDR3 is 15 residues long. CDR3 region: CASSLGDRGGQPQHF. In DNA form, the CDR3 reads TGTGCCAGCAGCTTGGGAGACAGGGGGGGTCAGCCCCAGCATTTT.

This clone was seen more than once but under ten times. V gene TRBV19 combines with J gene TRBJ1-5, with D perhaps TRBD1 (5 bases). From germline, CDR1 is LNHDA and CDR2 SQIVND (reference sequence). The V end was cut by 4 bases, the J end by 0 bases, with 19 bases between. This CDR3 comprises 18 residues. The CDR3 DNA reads TGTGCCAGTAGTAGGCGAGGACAACAGTTCTATAGCAATCAGCCCCAGCATTTT. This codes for CASSRRGQQFYSNQPQHF.

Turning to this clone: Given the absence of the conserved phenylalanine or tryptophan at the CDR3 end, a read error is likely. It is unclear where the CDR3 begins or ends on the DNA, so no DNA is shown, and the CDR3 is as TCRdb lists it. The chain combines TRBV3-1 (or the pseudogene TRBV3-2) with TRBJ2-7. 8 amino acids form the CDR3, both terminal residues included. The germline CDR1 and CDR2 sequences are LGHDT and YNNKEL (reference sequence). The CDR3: CASNYLGD.

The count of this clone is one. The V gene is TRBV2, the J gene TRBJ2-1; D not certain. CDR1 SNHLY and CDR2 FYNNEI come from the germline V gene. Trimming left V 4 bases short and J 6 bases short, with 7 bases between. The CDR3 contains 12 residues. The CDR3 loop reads CASSANFNEQFF. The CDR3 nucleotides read TGTGCCAGCAGTGCTAACTTCAATGAGCAGTTCTTC.

CDR3 region: CASSPSAGTNSPLHF. DNA of the CDR3: TGTGCCAGCAGCCCATCAGCGGGGACTAATTCACCCCTCCACTTT. V and J are TRBV11-1 and TRBJ1-6, with D possibly being TRBD1 (5 bases). Germline V gene sequence: CDR1 SGHAT, CDR2 FQDESV (reference sequence). Trimming stripped 5 bases from V and 6 bases from J, with 14 bases between. The CDR3 totals 15 residues.

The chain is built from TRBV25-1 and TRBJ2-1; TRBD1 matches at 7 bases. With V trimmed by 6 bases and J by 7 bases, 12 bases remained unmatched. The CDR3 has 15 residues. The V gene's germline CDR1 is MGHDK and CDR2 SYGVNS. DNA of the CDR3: TGTGCCAGCAGGGGATTCCAGGGGGTCGGGAATGAGCAGTTCTTC. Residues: CASRGFQGVGNEQFF.

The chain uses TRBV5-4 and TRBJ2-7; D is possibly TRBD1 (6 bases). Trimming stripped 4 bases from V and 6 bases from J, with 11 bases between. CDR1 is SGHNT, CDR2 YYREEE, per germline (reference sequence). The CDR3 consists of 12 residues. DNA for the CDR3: TGTGCCAGCAGCAAAAACAGGGCCGAGCAGTACTTC. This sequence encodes CASSKNRAEQYF.

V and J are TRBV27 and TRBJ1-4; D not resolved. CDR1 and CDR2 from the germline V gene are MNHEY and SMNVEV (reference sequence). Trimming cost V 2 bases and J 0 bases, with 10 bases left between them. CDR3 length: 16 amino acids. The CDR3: CASSLVVPATNEKLFF. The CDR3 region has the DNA TGTGCCAGCAGTTTAGTAGTGCCCGCAACTAATGAAAAACTGTTTTTT.